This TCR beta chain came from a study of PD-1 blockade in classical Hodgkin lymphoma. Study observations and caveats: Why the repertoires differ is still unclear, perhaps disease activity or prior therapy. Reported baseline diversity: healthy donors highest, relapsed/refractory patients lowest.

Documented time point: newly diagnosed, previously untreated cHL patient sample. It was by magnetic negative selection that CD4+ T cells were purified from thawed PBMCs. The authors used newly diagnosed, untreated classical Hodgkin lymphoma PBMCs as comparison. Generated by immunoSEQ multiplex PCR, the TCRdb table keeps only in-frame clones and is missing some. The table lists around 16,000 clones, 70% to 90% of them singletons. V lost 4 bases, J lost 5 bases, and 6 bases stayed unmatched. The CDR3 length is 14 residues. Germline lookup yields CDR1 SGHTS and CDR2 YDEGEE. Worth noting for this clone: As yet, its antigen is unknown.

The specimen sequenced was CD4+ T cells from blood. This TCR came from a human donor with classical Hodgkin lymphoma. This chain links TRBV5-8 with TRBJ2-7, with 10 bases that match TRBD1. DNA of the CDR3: TGTGCCAGCAGCGGCGGACAGGGGGTAAACGAGCAGTACTTC. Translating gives CASSGGQGVNEQYF. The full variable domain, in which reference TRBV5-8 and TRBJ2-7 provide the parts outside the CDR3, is EAGVTQSPTHLIKTRGQQATLRCSPISGHTSVYWYQQALGLGLQFLLWYDEGEERNRGNFPPRFSGRQFPNYSSELNVNALELEDSALYLCASSGGQGVNEQYFGPGTRLTVT.